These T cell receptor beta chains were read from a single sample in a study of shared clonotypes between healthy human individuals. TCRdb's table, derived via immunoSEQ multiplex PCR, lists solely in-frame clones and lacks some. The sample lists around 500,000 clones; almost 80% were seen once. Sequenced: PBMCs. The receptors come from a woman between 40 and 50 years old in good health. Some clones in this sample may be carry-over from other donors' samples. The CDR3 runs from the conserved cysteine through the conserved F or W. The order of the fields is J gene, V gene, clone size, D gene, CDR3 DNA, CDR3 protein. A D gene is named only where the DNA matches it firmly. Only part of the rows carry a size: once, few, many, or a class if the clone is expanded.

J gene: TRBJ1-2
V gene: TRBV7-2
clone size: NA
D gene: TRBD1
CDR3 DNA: TGTGCCAGCAGCCCCGCGACAGGGGGGAACTATGGCTACACCTTC
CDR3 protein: CASSPATGGNYGYTF

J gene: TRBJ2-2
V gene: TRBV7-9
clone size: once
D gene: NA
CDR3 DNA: TGTGCCAGCAGCTTCACAGGGAGTAACACCGGGGAGCTGTTTTTT
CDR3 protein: CASSFTGSNTGELFF

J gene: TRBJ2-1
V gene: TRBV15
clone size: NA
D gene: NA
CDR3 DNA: TGTGCCACCAGCAGAGATCATAGTGGGGGTAATGAGCAGTTCTTC
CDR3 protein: CATSRDHSGGNEQFF

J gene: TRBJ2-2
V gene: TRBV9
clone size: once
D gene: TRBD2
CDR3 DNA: TGTGCCAGCAGCGTAGGAGCGGGAGGAGGCGGGGAGCTGTTTTTT
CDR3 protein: CASSVGAGGGGELFF

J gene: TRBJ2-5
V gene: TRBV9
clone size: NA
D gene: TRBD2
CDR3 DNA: TGTGCCAGCAGCATAGGGCTAGCGGGAGTAGGAGAGACCCAGTACTTC
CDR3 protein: CASSIGLAGVGETQYF

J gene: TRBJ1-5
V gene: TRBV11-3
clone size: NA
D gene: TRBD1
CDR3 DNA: TGTGCCAACAGCTTAGCTCACCAAAGGGACAGGGCCGGGCAGCCCCAGCATTTT
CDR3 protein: CANSLAHQRDRAGQPQHF

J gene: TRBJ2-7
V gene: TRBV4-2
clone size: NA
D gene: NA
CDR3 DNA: TGTGCCAGCAGCACCTCGGGTAGCGGTACTCCCTACGAGCAGTACTTC
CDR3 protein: CASSTSGSGTPYEQYF

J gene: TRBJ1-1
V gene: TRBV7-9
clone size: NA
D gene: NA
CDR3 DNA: TGTGCCAGCAGCAGGGGCCGACTGGGGGGCACTGAAGCTTTCTTT
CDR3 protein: CASSRGRLGGTEAFF

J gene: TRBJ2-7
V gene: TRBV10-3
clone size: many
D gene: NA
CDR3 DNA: TGTGCCATCAGTGATCAGGCGAGCTCCTACGAGCAGTACTTC
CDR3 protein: CAISDQASSYEQYF

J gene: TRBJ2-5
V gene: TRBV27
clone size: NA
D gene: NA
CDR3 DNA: TGTGCCAGCAGTTTATTGCTGGGTGGAAAGACCCAGTACTTC
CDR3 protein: CASSLLLGGKTQYF

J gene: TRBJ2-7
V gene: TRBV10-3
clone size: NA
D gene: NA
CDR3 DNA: TGTGCCATCGGGGAACGGCTTTACGAGCAGTACTTC
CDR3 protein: CAIGERLYEQYF

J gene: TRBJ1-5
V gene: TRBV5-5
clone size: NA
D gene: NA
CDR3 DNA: TGTGCCAGCAGCTTGGATGGTGCCCAGCCCCAGCATTTT
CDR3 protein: CASSLDGAQPQHF

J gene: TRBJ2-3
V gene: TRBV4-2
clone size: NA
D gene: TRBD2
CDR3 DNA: TGTGCCAGCAGCCAATTCGGGACTAGCGATACAGATACGCAGTATTTT
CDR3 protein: CASSQFGTSDTDTQYF

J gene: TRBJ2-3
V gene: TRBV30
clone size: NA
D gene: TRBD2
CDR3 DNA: TGTGCCTGGAATCGACTAGCGGGTCGCACAGATACGCAGTATTTT
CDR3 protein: CAWNRLAGRTDTQYF

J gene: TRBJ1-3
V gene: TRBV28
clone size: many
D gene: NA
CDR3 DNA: TGTGCCAGCAGTCGACTAGGAGGGTATACCTATCATTCCTCTGGAAACACCATATATTTT
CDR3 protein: CASSRLGGYTYHSSGNTIYF

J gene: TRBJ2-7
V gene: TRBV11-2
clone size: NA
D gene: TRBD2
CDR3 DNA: TGTGCCAGCAGCTTAGATCAAGCTAGCGGATTCTCCTACGAGCAGTACTTC
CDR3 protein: CASSLDQASGFSYEQYF

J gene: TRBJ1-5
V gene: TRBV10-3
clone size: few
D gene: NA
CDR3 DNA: TGTGCCATCAGTGAGTCCCGCGGTCAGCCCCAGCATTTT
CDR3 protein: CAISESRGQPQHF

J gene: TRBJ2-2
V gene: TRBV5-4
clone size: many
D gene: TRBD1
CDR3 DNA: TGTGCCAGCAGCTTGGCAGGGGGCACCGGGGAGCTGTTTTTT
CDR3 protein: CASSLAGGTGELFF

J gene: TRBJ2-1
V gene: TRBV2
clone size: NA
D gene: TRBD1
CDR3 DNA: TGTGCCAGCGCCGGGACAGGGACCTACAATGAGCAGTTCTTC
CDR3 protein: CASAGTGTYNEQFF

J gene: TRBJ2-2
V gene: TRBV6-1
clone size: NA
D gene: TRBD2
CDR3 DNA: TGTGCCAGCAGTGAAGACGGACTAGCGGGAGACATCGGGGAGCTGTTTTTT
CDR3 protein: CASSEDGLAGDIGELFF

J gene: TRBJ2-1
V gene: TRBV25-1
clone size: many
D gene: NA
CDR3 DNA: TGTGCCAGCAGTGCACTTCTCGAGCAGTTCTTC
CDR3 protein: CASSALLEQFF

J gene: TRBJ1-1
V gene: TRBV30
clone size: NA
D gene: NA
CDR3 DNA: TGTGCCTGGAGCGCAGGGAGGGCTGAAGCTTTCTTT
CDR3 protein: CAWSAGRAEAFF

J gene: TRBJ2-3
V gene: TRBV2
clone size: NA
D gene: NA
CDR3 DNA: TGTGCCAGCAGTGATCAGTTCACAGATACGCAGTATTTT
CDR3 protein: CASSDQFTDTQYF

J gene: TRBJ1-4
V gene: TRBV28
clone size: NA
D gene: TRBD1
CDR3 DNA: TGTGCCAGCAGTGAACAGGGGCGCCCGGAAAAACTGTTTTTT
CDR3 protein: CASSEQGRPEKLFF

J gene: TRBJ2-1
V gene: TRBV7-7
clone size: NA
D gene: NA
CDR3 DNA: TGTGCCCCACCGCGGGTGGGATCGACCTACAATGAGCAGTTCTTC
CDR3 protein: CAPPRVGSTYNEQFF

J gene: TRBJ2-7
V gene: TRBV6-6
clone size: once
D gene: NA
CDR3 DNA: TGTGCCAGCAGTTACAAGGACACCTACGAGCAGTACTTC
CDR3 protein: CASSYKDTYEQYF

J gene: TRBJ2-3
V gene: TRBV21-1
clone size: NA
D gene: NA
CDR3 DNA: TGTGCCAGCAGCAAGGTCCAAGGGGGCGCAGATACGCAGTATTTT
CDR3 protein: CASSKVQGGADTQYF

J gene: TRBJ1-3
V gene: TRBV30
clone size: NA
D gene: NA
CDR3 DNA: TGTGCCTGGAGTTGGGGAGGCTCTGGAAACACCATATATTTT
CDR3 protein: CAWSWGGSGNTIYF

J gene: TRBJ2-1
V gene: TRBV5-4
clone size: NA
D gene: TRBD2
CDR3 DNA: TGTGCCAGCAGCCAGTTTCGAGGACTAGCGGGAGGTGGGTATGAGCAGTTCTTC
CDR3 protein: CASSQFRGLAGGGYEQFF